The rows below give T cell receptor beta chains drawn from one sample of a study of neurological immune-mediated disorders. One entry per CDR3 protein results from TCRdb running MiXCR on the 5' RACE reads. The sample lists fewer than 11,000 distinct CDR3 sequences, under 25% occurring once. Sequenced material: CD8+ T cells from blood. These receptors all come from a woman aged 60-75 years with HTLV-1-associated myelopathy (HAM/TSP). CDR3s include the opening cysteine and the closing phenylalanine or tryptophan. A D gene is named only where the DNA matches it firmly. Part of the rows lack a size; the others show once, few, many or a class for expanded clones.

d_call: NA
clone_size: medium-sized
v_call: TRBV18
j_call: TRBJ2-1
cdr3_aa: CASSPVWTNYNEQFF
cdr3_nt: TGTGCCAGCTCACCAGTTTGGACCAATTACAATGAGCAGTTCTTC

d_call: TRBD2
clone_size: many
v_call: TRBV20-1
j_call: TRBJ2-3
cdr3_aa: CSARDLWGGFTDTQYF
cdr3_nt: TGCAGTGCTAGAGATTTGTGGGGGGGATTCACAGATACGCAGTATTTT

d_call: TRBD1
clone_size: NA
v_call: TRBV5-1
j_call: TRBJ2-7
cdr3_aa: CASSERQGFEQYF
cdr3_nt: TGCGCCAGCAGCGAAAGACAGGGGTTCGAGCAGTACTTC

d_call: NA
clone_size: once
v_call: TRBV24-1
j_call: TRBJ2-6
cdr3_aa: CATSDPRPSDGPSGANVLTF
cdr3_nt: TGTGCCACCAGTGACCCCCGACCCTCGGACGGCCCCTCTGGGGCCAACGTCCTGACTTTC

d_call: NA
clone_size: many
v_call: TRBV5-1
j_call: TRBJ2-1
cdr3_aa: CASSLLFGRERANEQFF
cdr3_nt: TGCGCCAGCAGCTTGCTATTCGGCAGGGAAAGGGCCAATGAGCAGTTCTTC

d_call: NA
clone_size: many
v_call: TRBV9
j_call: TRBJ2-5
cdr3_aa: CASSPPRRGTQYF
cdr3_nt: TGTGCCAGCAGTCCTCCTCGGCGCGGGACCCAGTACTTC

d_call: TRBD2
clone_size: many
v_call: TRBV20-1
j_call: TRBJ2-3
cdr3_aa: CSARDLTSGHTDTQYF
cdr3_nt: TGCAGTGCTAGAGATCTGACTAGCGGGCACACAGATACGCAGTATTTT

d_call: TRBD1
clone_size: many
v_call: TRBV10-3
j_call: TRBJ1-6
cdr3_aa: CAISDDEGTGHSPLHF
cdr3_nt: TGTGCCATCAGTGATGATGAGGGGACAGGGCATTCACCCCTCCACTTT

d_call: TRBD2
clone_size: few
v_call: TRBV20-1
j_call: TRBJ2-2
cdr3_aa: CSASLERGDHGELFF
cdr3_nt: TGCAGTGCTAGTCTGGAGCGGGGGGATCACGGGGAGCTGTTTTTT

d_call: NA
clone_size: medium-sized
v_call: TRBV7-6
j_call: TRBJ2-3
cdr3_aa: CASSLKRGGGRTDTQYF
cdr3_nt: TGTGCCAGCAGCTTAAAGAGGGGGGGGGGTAGGACAGATACGCAGTATTTT

d_call: TRBD1
clone_size: many
v_call: TRBV3-1
j_call: TRBJ1-3
cdr3_aa: CASSRPGQRRNTIYF
cdr3_nt: TGTGCCAGCAGCCGCCCGGGACAGAGGAGAAACACCATATATTTT

d_call: NA
clone_size: many
v_call: TRBV14
j_call: TRBJ1-2
cdr3_aa: CASSQSVGRLDGYTF
cdr3_nt: TGTGCCAGCAGCCAATCAGTGGGAAGACTGGATGGCTACACCTTC

d_call: TRBD1
clone_size: many
v_call: TRBV5-1
j_call: TRBJ2-3
cdr3_aa: CASSFTGASTDTQYF
cdr3_nt: TGCGCCAGCAGCTTCACAGGGGCCAGCACAGATACGCAGTATTTT

d_call: NA
clone_size: NA
v_call: TRBV7-6
j_call: TRBJ1-1
cdr3_aa: CASSLADSWNGEAFF
cdr3_nt: TGTGCCAGCAGCTTAGCTGATAGTTGGAACGGTGAAGCTTTCTTT

d_call: NA
clone_size: many
v_call: TRBV20-1
j_call: TRBJ1-1
cdr3_aa: CSAGGWTGAFF
cdr3_nt: TGCAGTGCTGGGGGGTGGACCGGGGCTTTCTTT

d_call: NA
clone_size: many
v_call: TRBV5-1
j_call: TRBJ2-1
cdr3_aa: CASSYYPSGSQLGNEQFF
cdr3_nt: TGCGCCAGCAGCTACTATCCCTCGGGGTCTCAACTCGGCAATGAGCAGTTCTTC

d_call: NA
clone_size: many
v_call: TRBV12-3/TRBV12-4
j_call: TRBJ2-3
cdr3_aa: CASTPGRRSTDTQYF
cdr3_nt: TGTGCCAGCACCCCGGGGAGACGGAGCACAGATACGCAGTATTTT

d_call: TRBD1
clone_size: NA
v_call: TRBV6-1
j_call: TRBJ2-1
cdr3_aa: CASSEGIEGASEQFF
cdr3_nt: TGTGCCAGCAGTGAAGGGATAGAGGGGGCCTCCGAGCAGTTCTTC

d_call: TRBD1
clone_size: many
v_call: TRBV9
j_call: TRBJ2-2
cdr3_aa: CASSVARDREEREAPGELFF
cdr3_nt: TGTGCCAGCAGCGTAGCCCGGGACAGGGAAGAACGAGAAGCGCCCGGGGAGCTGTTTTTT

d_call: NA
clone_size: many
v_call: TRBV19
j_call: TRBJ1-1
cdr3_aa: CASSMGGGGNTEAFF
cdr3_nt: TGTGCCAGTAGTATGGGGGGTGGGGGGAACACTGAAGCTTTCTTT

d_call: NA
clone_size: many
v_call: TRBV5-5
j_call: TRBJ1-5
cdr3_aa: CASSLAAGRDQPQHF
cdr3_nt: TGTGCCAGCAGCTTAGCTGCAGGGAGGGATCAGCCCCAGCATTTT

d_call: TRBD2
clone_size: NA
v_call: TRBV7-9
j_call: TRBJ2-1
cdr3_aa: CASSLLLAGENEQFF
cdr3_nt: TGTGCCAGCAGCTTATTACTAGCGGGGGAGAATGAGCAGTTCTTC

d_call: NA
clone_size: many
v_call: TRBV2
j_call: TRBJ1-5
cdr3_aa: CASSGTPYSNQPQHF
cdr3_nt: TGTGCCAGCTCGGGGACACCATATAGCAATCAGCCCCAGCATTTT

d_call: NA
clone_size: medium-sized
v_call: TRBV7-9
j_call: TRBJ1-2
cdr3_aa: CASSLGFEGGYTF
cdr3_nt: TGTGCCAGCAGCTTAGGATTCGAAGGTGGCTACACCTTC

d_call: TRBD2
clone_size: medium-sized
v_call: TRBV2
j_call: TRBJ2-3
cdr3_aa: CASRRTSGGYTDTQYF
cdr3_nt: TGTGCCAGCAGAAGGACTAGCGGGGGGTACACAGATACGCAGTATTTT

d_call: NA
clone_size: many
v_call: TRBV4-1
j_call: TRBJ1-2
cdr3_aa: CASSQDGRHWGYTF
cdr3_nt: TGCGCCAGCAGCCAAGATGGGCGGCATTGGGGCTACACCTTC

d_call: NA
clone_size: many
v_call: TRBV5-8
j_call: TRBJ2-7
cdr3_aa: CASAVYEQYF
cdr3_nt: TGTGCCAGCGCGGTCTACGAGCAGTACTTC

d_call: NA
clone_size: many
v_call: TRBV7-9
j_call: TRBJ1-2
cdr3_aa: CASSPSATGAYYGYTF
cdr3_nt: TGTGCCAGCAGCCCCAGCGCTACAGGAGCTTACTATGGCTACACCTTC

d_call: NA
clone_size: NA
v_call: TRBV7-8
j_call: TRBJ2-7
cdr3_aa: CASSLGSAYEQYF
cdr3_nt: TGTGCCAGCAGCTTAGGCAGCGCCTACGAGCAGTACTTC

d_call: NA
clone_size: many
v_call: TRBV20-1
j_call: TRBJ1-1
cdr3_aa: CSARGGGDYEVMNTEAFF
cdr3_nt: TGCAGTGCTAGAGGGGGGGGGGACTATGAAGTCATGAACACTGAAGCTTTCTTT

d_call: NA
clone_size: many
v_call: TRBV7-3
j_call: TRBJ1-1
cdr3_aa: CASSETGRGNTEAFF
cdr3_nt: TGTGCCAGCAGTGAGACAGGACGGGGGAACACTGAAGCTTTCTTT

d_call: NA
clone_size: few
v_call: TRBV13
j_call: TRBJ2-7
cdr3_aa: CASSSSYEQYF
cdr3_nt: TGTGCCAGCAGCTCGTCCTACGAGCAGTACTTC

d_call: NA
clone_size: many
v_call: TRBV5-5
j_call: TRBJ1-4
cdr3_aa: CASSLWHSSDEKLFF
cdr3_nt: TGTGCCAGCAGCTTGTGGCACTCTTCGGATGAAAAACTGTTTTTT

d_call: NA
clone_size: medium-sized
v_call: TRBV20-1
j_call: TRBJ1-1
cdr3_aa: CSARVGETEAFF
cdr3_nt: TGCAGTGCTAGAGTAGGCGAAACCGAAGCTTTCTTT

d_call: NA
clone_size: NA
v_call: TRBV7-9
j_call: TRBJ1-1
cdr3_aa: CASSLGGMNTEAFF
cdr3_nt: TGTGCCAGCAGCTTAGGAGGAATGAACACTGAAGCTTTCTTT

d_call: TRBD2
clone_size: medium-sized
v_call: TRBV10-3
j_call: TRBJ2-4
cdr3_aa: CAISESREGLDKNIQYF
cdr3_nt: TGTGCCATCAGTGAGTCGAGGGAGGGGCTGGACAAAAACATTCAGTACTTC

d_call: NA
clone_size: NA
v_call: TRBV4-1
j_call: TRBJ1-2
cdr3_aa: CASSQVYTSRGYTF
cdr3_nt: TGCGCCAGCAGCCAAGTATATACGTCCCGCGGCTACACCTTC

d_call: NA
clone_size: NA
v_call: TRBV12-3/TRBV12-4
j_call: TRBJ1-2
cdr3_aa: CASSLSTPTNYGYTF
cdr3_nt: TGTGCCAGCAGTTTATCCACGCCGACTAACTATGGCTACACCTTC

d_call: NA
clone_size: many
v_call: TRBV15
j_call: TRBJ1-4
cdr3_aa: CATRAGPNEKLFF
cdr3_nt: TGTGCCACGCGGGCAGGGCCCAATGAAAAACTGTTTTTT

d_call: NA
clone_size: NA
v_call: TRBV2
j_call: TRBJ2-7
cdr3_aa: CASSQVWDGAYEQYF
cdr3_nt: TGTGCCAGCAGCCAAGTGTGGGACGGAGCCTACGAGCAGTACTTC

d_call: TRBD2
clone_size: once
v_call: TRBV11-2
j_call: TRBJ2-7
cdr3_aa: CASSPLSQRGAYEQYF
cdr3_nt: TGTGCCAGCAGCCCCCTTTCCCAGCGGGGGGCCTACGAGCAGTACTTC

d_call: NA
clone_size: many
v_call: TRBV4-1
j_call: TRBJ1-5
cdr3_aa: CASSQVRGLNQPQHF
cdr3_nt: TGCGCCAGCAGCCAAGTGCGAGGGCTCAATCAGCCCCAGCATTTT

d_call: NA
clone_size: many
v_call: TRBV5-1
j_call: TRBJ1-2
cdr3_aa: CASSPGPLAANYGYTF
cdr3_nt: TGCGCCAGCAGCCCGGGACCGCTAGCCGCTAACTATGGCTACACCTTC

d_call: NA
clone_size: NA
v_call: TRBV5-6
j_call: TRBJ2-1
cdr3_aa: CASSFTRGNEQFF
cdr3_nt: TGTGCCAGCAGCTTCACCAGGGGCAATGAGCAGTTCTTC

d_call: NA
clone_size: NA
v_call: TRBV7-6
j_call: TRBJ2-7
cdr3_aa: CASSSTNSYEQYF
cdr3_nt: TGTGCCAGCAGCTCGACTAACTCCTACGAGCAGTACTTC

d_call: NA
clone_size: medium-sized
v_call: TRBV6-5
j_call: TRBJ1-1
cdr3_aa: CASSYGTGTTEAFF
cdr3_nt: TGTGCCAGCAGTTACGGAACAGGGACCACTGAAGCTTTCTTT

d_call: TRBD2
clone_size: many
v_call: TRBV5-1
j_call: TRBJ2-7
cdr3_aa: CASSLGPSGNYEQYF
cdr3_nt: TGCGCCAGCAGCCTAGGGCCTAGCGGAAACTACGAGCAGTACTTC

d_call: TRBD1
clone_size: many
v_call: TRBV29-1
j_call: TRBJ2-5
cdr3_aa: CSVEGTGGLETQYF
cdr3_nt: TGCAGCGTTGAAGGCACAGGGGGCCTAGAGACCCAGTACTTC

d_call: NA
clone_size: many
v_call: TRBV20-1
j_call: TRBJ2-1
cdr3_aa: CSASPRGSYNEQFF
cdr3_nt: TGCAGTGCTAGCCCCCGGGGGTCCTACAATGAGCAGTTCTTC

d_call: TRBD1
clone_size: many
v_call: TRBV7-9
j_call: TRBJ2-7
cdr3_aa: CASSARTGGSYEQYF
cdr3_nt: TGTGCCAGCAGCGCTCGGACAGGGGGCAGCTACGAGCAGTACTTC

d_call: TRBD1
clone_size: NA
v_call: TRBV10-3
j_call: TRBJ1-1
cdr3_aa: CAISRDRKDPPDGTTEAFF
cdr3_nt: TGTGCCATCAGTAGGGACAGGAAGGACCCACCAGACGGGACCACTGAAGCTTTCTTT

d_call: NA
clone_size: many
v_call: TRBV20-1
j_call: TRBJ2-7
cdr3_aa: CSARDGLTPYEQYF
cdr3_nt: TGCAGTGCTAGAGATGGGCTGACCCCCTACGAGCAGTACTTC

d_call: TRBD1
clone_size: NA
v_call: TRBV11-2
j_call: TRBJ1-2
cdr3_aa: CASSSTGVRLFGYTF
cdr3_nt: TGTGCCAGCAGCTCGACAGGGGTCCGGCTCTTTGGCTACACCTTC

d_call: TRBD1
clone_size: many
v_call: TRBV20-1
j_call: TRBJ1-5
cdr3_aa: CSARPIDRGLSNQPQHF
cdr3_nt: TGCAGTGCTAGACCCATCGACAGGGGGCTAAGCAATCAGCCCCAGCATTTT

d_call: TRBD1
clone_size: NA
v_call: TRBV7-8
j_call: TRBJ2-7
cdr3_aa: CASSLGQGAYEQYF
cdr3_nt: TGTGCCAGCAGCTTAGGACAGGGGGCCTACGAGCAGTACTTC

d_call: NA
clone_size: NA
v_call: TRBV6-5
j_call: TRBJ1-2
cdr3_aa: CASRLSGGRSYTF
cdr3_nt: TGTGCCAGCAGACTTTCGGGGGGACGTAGCTACACCTTC

d_call: NA
clone_size: NA
v_call: TRBV29-1
j_call: TRBJ1-1
cdr3_aa: CSVETPTNTEAFF
cdr3_nt: TGCAGCGTTGAAACCCCTACTAACACTGAAGCTTTCTTT